These 16 T cell receptor beta chains came from one sample sequenced in a study of vaccination and CD4 T cells after COVID-19. CD4+ T cells that had been cultured provided DNA sequenced with the Oncomine TCR Beta short-read assay. TCRdb itself ran the PCR reads through MiXCR, one entry per CDR3 protein. Here the sample spans over 15,000 distinct CDR3 sequences, over 50% being singletons. Their antigens remain unidentified. Treatment described: roughly 10-day PBMC culture with coronavirus spike peptide pools or control peptides (ViraFEST assay). Sequenced input: CD4+ T cells from blood, cultured in vitro. Every receptor here comes from a human donor who had recovered from COVID-19.

This clonotype has a handful of counts. J is TRBJ1-1 and V is TRBV20-1, with TRBD1 matching 7 bases. Unmatched junction bases numbered 2, after V lost 3 bases and J lost 4 bases. Germline V gene sequence: CDR1 DFQATT, CDR2 SNEGSKA (reference sequence). The CDR3 length is 12 residues. The CDR3 is CSASRGGTEAFF. CDR3 nucleotide sequence: TGCAGTGCTAGCAGGGGGGGCACTGAAGCTTTCTTT.

The chain is built from TRBV7-2 and TRBJ1-2, with TRBD1 matching 9 bases. The V gene end was trimmed by 1 base and the J gene end by 8 bases; junction bases not matched to a gene: 8. The V gene's germline CDR1 is SGHTA and CDR2 FQGNSA. The CDR3 runs 15 residues. The CDR3 nucleotides read TGTGCCAGCAGCTTAGAGTACTGGACAGGGGAGGGCTACACCTTC. Translation gives CASSLEYWTGEGYTF.

This clonotype has a handful of counts. The V and J genes are TRBV7-2 and TRBJ1-2; the D is unclear. CDR1 is SGHTA, CDR2 FQGNSA, per germline. This CDR3 spans 12 amino acids. The V gene lost 2 bases and the J gene lost 1 base, with 2 bases spanning the gap. The CDR3 here is CASSLRNYGYTF. DNA of the CDR3: TGTGCCAGCAGCTTACGTAACTATGGCTACACCTTC.

The chain joins TRBV2 to TRBJ1-2; D remains unclear. Germline V gene sequence: CDR1 SNHLY, CDR2 FYNNEI. Trimming shortened V by 6 bases and J by 0 bases, and 14 bases separated the two germline ends. This CDR3 region has 15 residues. In DNA form, the CDR3 reads TGTGCCAGCAGCCCGGGTAGGACCACTAACTATGGCTACACCTTC. Its protein product is CASSPGRTTNYGYTF.

To note about this clonotype: A read error may produce the germline difference seen at one junction end. J is TRBJ2-5 and V is TRBV7-7; the match to TRBD1 covers 9 bases. There are 16 residues in the CDR3. The germline gives CDR1 SSHAT, CDR2 FNYEAQ (reference sequence). Here the CDR3 reads CASSNLPGQGKETQYF. Written as DNA, the CDR3 is TGTGCTAGCAGCAACCTCCCGGGACAGGGCAAAGAGACCCAGTACTTC.

The rearrangement uses TRBV6-2 or TRBV6-3 and TRBJ2-3; a possible D gene is TRBD1 (5 bases). Per the germline V gene, CDR1 is MNHEY and CDR2 is SVGEGT. V was clipped by 6 bases and J by 0 bases, with 13 bases between them. The CDR3 loop spans 15 amino acids. CDR3 amino acids: CASSSRQLSTDTQYF. In nucleotides, the CDR3 is TGTGCCAGCAGCTCGCGACAGCTTAGCACAGATACGCAGTATTTT.

The chain employs TRBV6-1 and TRBJ2-1; 8 bases align to TRBD2. CDR3 size: 16 residues. CDR1 is MNHNS and CDR2 is SASEGT in the germline V gene. The V gene end was trimmed by 5 bases and the J gene end by 0 bases; junction bases not matched to a gene: 6. CDR3 DNA: TGTGCCAGCAGTCCCCGCAGCGGGAGCTCCTACAATGAGCAGTTCTTC. This encodes CASSPRSGSSYNEQFF.

The V call is TRBV30, the J call TRBJ1-1; TRBD1 is a possible D gene (5 bases). The germline V gene encodes CDR1 GTSNPN and CDR2 SVGIG (reference sequence). This CDR3 contains 13 residues. Trimming removed 4 bases from V and 1 base from J, with 10 bases in between. CDR3 protein: CAWNYGGNTEAFF. CDR3 coding DNA: TGTGCCTGGAACTACGGGGGGAACACTGAAGCTTTCTTT. The whole variable domain, filled in from reference TRBV30 and TRBJ1-1, reads SQTIHQWPATLVQPVGSPLSLECTVEGTSNPNLYWYRQAAGRGLQLLFYSVGIGQISSEVPQNLSASRPQDRQFILSSKKLLLSDSGFYLCAWNYGGNTEAFFGQGTRLTVV.

This chain uses TRBV10-3 with TRBJ2-7; 8 bases are a match to TRBD1. The ends lost 10 bases at V and 1 base at J; junction bases unmatched: 6. The CDR3 runs 13 residues. Germline V CDR1 and CDR2: ENHRY, SYGVKD. The CDR3 here is CATFTGGSYEQYF. Here the CDR3 DNA reads TGTGCCACTTTCACAGGGGGGTCCTACGAGCAGTACTTC.

J is TRBJ1-1 and V is TRBV10-3; D may be TRBD1 (5 bases). Per germline, CDR1 ENHRY and CDR2 SYGVKD. With 3 bases removed from V and 1 base from J, the gap between germline ends came to 15 bases. The CDR3 is made up of 16 amino acids. The CDR3 DNA reads as TGTGCCATCAGTGATCTGGCCAGGGCCCAGAACACTGAAGCTTTCTTT. Protein product: CAISDLARAQNTEAFF.

This chain uses TRBV11-2 with TRBJ1-5; TRBD1 matches at 8 bases. V was pared by 5 bases and J by 3 bases, with 3 bases of the junction left unmatched. The CDR3 covers 14 residues. In germline, CDR1 is SGHAT, CDR2 FQNNGV. This chain's CDR3 is CASSPTGVNQPQHF. For the CDR3, the DNA is TGTGCCAGCAGCCCGACAGGGGTCAATCAGCCCCAGCATTTT.

The CDR3 DNA reads as TGTGCCAGCAGTTACAGTCAGCCCCAGCATTTT. This codes for CASSYSQPQHF. J is TRBJ1-5 and V is TRBV27; D not resolved. V lost 4 bases and J lost 6, with 4 bases in between. Germline CDR1 reads MNHEY; CDR2 reads SMNVEV (reference sequence). The CDR3 extends over 11 amino acids.

This chain links TRBV5-5 with TRBJ2-5; D might be TRBD1 or TRBD2, each matching 5 bases. CDR1 is SGHKS, CDR2 YYEKEE, per germline (reference sequence). The V gene lost 4 bases and the J gene lost 5 bases, with 18 bases spanning the gap. The CDR3 has 15 amino acids. The CDR3 nucleotides read TGTGCCAGCAGCCGGGACGGGTCAGGGTGGGAGACCCAGTACTTC. Translation gives CASSRDGSGWETQYF. Full variable domain (rest looked up from reference TRBV5-5 and TRBJ2-5): DAGVTQSPTHLIKTRGQQVTLRCSPISGHKSVSWYQQVLGQGPQFIFQYYEKEERGRGNFPDRFSARQFPNYSSELNVNALLLGDSALYLCASSRDGSGWETQYFGPGTRLLVL.

The chain combines TRBV5-4 with TRBJ1-2; no definite D call. This CDR3 region has 12 residues. Trimming cost V 0 bases and J 8 bases, with 8 bases left between them. CDR1 SGHNT and CDR2 YYREEE come from the germline V gene (reference sequence). CDR3 sequence reads: CASSLEAGGYTF. CDR3 DNA sequence: TGTGCCAGCAGCTTGGAAGCGGGCGGCTACACCTTC.

This clonotype was detected a few times. The CDR3 DNA reads TGTGCCAGCAACTGGGGGGGAGGGCCGTCAGATACGCAGTATTTT. Protein product: CASNWGGGPSDTQYF. J is TRBJ2-3 and V is TRBV27; 7 positions match TRBD2. Trimming cost V 7 bases and J 4 bases; bases outside gene matches: 11. The CDR3 covers 15 residues. CDR1 and CDR2 from the germline V gene are MNHEY and SMNVEV (reference sequence).

The chain uses TRBV15 and TRBJ1-1; weak D call: TRBD1 (6 bases). V was cut by 5 bases and J by 0 bases, with 19 bases left in between. Germline V gene data show CDR1 as LNHNV and CDR2 as YYDKDF (reference sequence). The CDR3 covers 17 residues. The CDR3 protein is CATSWGGTGWMNTEAFF. CDR3 sequence (DNA): TGTGCCACCAGCTGGGGGGGAACAGGGTGGATGAACACTGAAGCTTTCTTT. Drawing the rest from reference TRBV15 and TRBJ1-1, the complete variable domain is DAMVIQNPRYQVTQFGKPVTLSCSQTLNHNVMYWYQQKSSQAPKLLFHYYDKDFNNEADTPDNFQSRRPNTSFCFLDIRSPGLGDTAMYLCATSWGGTGWMNTEAFFGQGTRLTVV.